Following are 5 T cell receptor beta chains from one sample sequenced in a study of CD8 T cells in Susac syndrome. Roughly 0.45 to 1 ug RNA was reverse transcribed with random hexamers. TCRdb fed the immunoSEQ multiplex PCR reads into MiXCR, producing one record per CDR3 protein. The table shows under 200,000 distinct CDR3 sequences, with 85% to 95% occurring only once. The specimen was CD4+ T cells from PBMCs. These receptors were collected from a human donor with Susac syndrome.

The CDR3 region is CASSSLGSGFYEQYF. In nucleotides, the CDR3 is TGTGCCAGCAGCTCGCTGGGCTCAGGGTTCTACGAGCAGTACTTC. This sequence joins TRBV11-2 and TRBJ2-7; D perhaps matches TRBD1 (5 bases). Germline CDR1 is SGHAT and CDR2 is FQNNGV. V lost 4 bases to trimming and J lost 3 bases, with 16 bases between them. CDR3 size: 15 residues.

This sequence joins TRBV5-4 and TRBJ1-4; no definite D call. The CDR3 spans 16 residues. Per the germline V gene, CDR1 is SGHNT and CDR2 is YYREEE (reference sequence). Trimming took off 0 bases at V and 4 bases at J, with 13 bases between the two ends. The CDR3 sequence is CASSLGRTSSNEKLFF. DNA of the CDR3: TGTGCCAGCAGCTTGGGTAGGACGAGCAGTAATGAAAAACTGTTTTTT.

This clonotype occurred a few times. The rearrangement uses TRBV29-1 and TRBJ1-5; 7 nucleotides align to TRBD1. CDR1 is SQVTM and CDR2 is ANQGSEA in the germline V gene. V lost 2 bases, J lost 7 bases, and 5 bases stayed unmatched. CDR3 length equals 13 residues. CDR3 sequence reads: CSVEQGVGQPQHF. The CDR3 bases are TGCAGCGTTGAACAGGGGGTGGGCCAGCCCCAGCATTTT.

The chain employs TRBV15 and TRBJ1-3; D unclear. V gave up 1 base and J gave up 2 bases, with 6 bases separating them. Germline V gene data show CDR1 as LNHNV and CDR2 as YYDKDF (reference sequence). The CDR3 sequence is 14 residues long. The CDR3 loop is CATSRGGPGNTIYF. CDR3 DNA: TGTGCCACCAGCAGAGGTGGGCCTGGAAACACCATATATTTT.

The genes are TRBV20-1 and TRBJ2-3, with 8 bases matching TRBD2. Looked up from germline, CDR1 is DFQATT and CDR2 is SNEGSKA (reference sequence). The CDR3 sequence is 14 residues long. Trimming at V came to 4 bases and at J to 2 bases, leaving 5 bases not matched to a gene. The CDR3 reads CSATSGGLTDTQYF. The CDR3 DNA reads TGCAGTGCTACTTCGGGAGGGCTCACAGATACGCAGTATTTT.